Listed below are T cell receptor beta chains from one sample, sequenced in a study of T-cell reconstitution after alpha-beta-depleted transplantation in children. Using its own MiXCR run on the PCR reads, TCRdb lists one record per CDR3 protein. The table lists 500,000 or so distinct CDR3 sequences, approximately 30% of them singletons. The specimen comprised PBMCs from the stem cell graft donor, sampled from the stem cell graft. The receptors were sampled from a human donor who donated a stem cell graft to a child with aplastic anemia. Both conserved end residues are part of each CDR3. D genes are given only for firm matches. Only some rows state a clone size, as once, few, many or a class for expanded clones.

j_call d_call v_call clone_size cdr3_aa cdr3_nt
TRBJ1-1 TRBD1 TRBV7-2 - CASSLSAGQGAFF TGTGCCAGCAGCTTATCGGCCGGACAGGGAGCTTTCTTT
TRBJ1-3 - TRBV5-1 - CASTPATIDSGNTIYF TGCGCCAGCACCCCAGCCACCATCGACTCTGGAAACACCATATATTTT
TRBJ2-1 TRBD2 TRBV7-2 - CASSTQRGRVGGEQFF TGTGCCAGCAGCACCCAGCGCGGGAGGGTAGGAGGTGAGCAGTTCTTC
TRBJ2-2 TRBD2 TRBV19 few CASSGSGRSTTGELFF TGTGCCAGTAGCGGAAGCGGGAGGTCGACCACCGGGGAGCTGTTTTTT
TRBJ1-5 - TRBV24-1 few CATSDRGNQPQHF TGTGCCACCAGTGACAGGGGTAATCAGCCCCAGCATTTT
TRBJ1-2 - TRBV7-2 - CASSTTLTLNYGYTF TGTGCCAGCAGCACAACACTGACCCTTAACTATGGCTACACCTTC
TRBJ1-2 - TRBV4-1 - CASSYDLSYGYTF TGCGCCAGCAGCTACGACCTTAGCTATGGCTACACCTTC
TRBJ2-1 TRBD2 TRBV5-1 few CASSHKFDRLAGGRSSYNEQFF TGCGCCAGCAGCCACAAGTTCGACCGACTAGCGGGAGGGAGAAGCTCCTACAATGAGCAGTTCTTC
TRBJ2-7 - TRBV20-1 - CSASFISLDEQYF TGCAGTGCTAGTTTTATCTCCCTGGACGAGCAGTACTTC
TRBJ1-6 - TRBV27 - CASSLGIRSPLHF TGTGCCAGCAGTTTGGGTATACGTTCACCCCTCCACTTT
TRBJ2-4 TRBD1 TRBV12-3/TRBV12-4 - CASSRQGDKNIQYF TGTGCCAGCAGTCGACAGGGGGACAAAAACATTCAGTACTTC
TRBJ2-2 - TRBV29-1 few CSVIGTYTGELFF TGCAGCGTCATCGGGACTTACACCGGGGAGCTGTTTTTT
TRBJ2-1 TRBD1 TRBV11-2 - CASSPDRDRGDNEQFF TGTGCCAGCAGCCCTGACCGGGACAGGGGAGACAATGAGCAGTTCTTC
TRBJ1-2 - TRBV24-1 few CATSDGAGRSYGYTF TGTGCCACCAGTGATGGGGCAGGGCGTTCCTATGGCTACACCTTC
TRBJ2-2 - TRBV9 - CASSVESVHPGELFF TGTGCCAGCAGCGTAGAAAGTGTCCACCCAGGGGAGCTGTTTTTT
TRBJ2-1 - TRBV27 few CASSFSVDEQFF TGTGCCAGCAGTTTTTCCGTGGATGAGCAGTTCTTC
TRBJ2-2 - TRBV5-1 few CASRGATGNTGELFF TGCGCCAGCAGGGGAGCGACAGGGAACACCGGGGAGCTGTTTTTT
TRBJ1-1 - TRBV4-3 - CASSQSSMNTEAFF TGCGCCAGCAGCCAATCCTCTATGAACACTGAAGCTTTCTTT
TRBJ1-6 - TRBV20-1 - CSAPLGPAAYNSPLHF TGCAGTGCCCCGCTCGGGCCGGCAGCCTATAATTCACCCCTCCACTTT
TRBJ1-1 - TRBV20-1 - CSARGGELLAFF TGCAGTGCTAGAGGAGGGGAACTATTGGCTTTCTTT
TRBJ2-1 - TRBV10-3 - CAISESQREQFF TGTGCCATCAGTGAGTCACAGCGGGAGCAGTTCTTC
TRBJ2-3 TRBD2 TRBV6-1 - CASSEAMYASGSADTQYF TGTGCCAGCAGTGAAGCGATGTACGCTAGCGGTTCCGCGGATACGCAGTATTTT
TRBJ1-5 - TRBV2 - CASSEQGQPQHF TGTGCCAGCAGTGAACAAGGTCAGCCCCAGCATTTT
TRBJ1-5 - TRBV6-1 - CASRALVSRGQPQHF TGTGCCAGCAGGGCTTTAGTTTCCCGGGGTCAGCCCCAGCATTTT
TRBJ2-4 TRBD1 TRBV11-1 few CASTDQTGMRRLAKNIQYF TGTGCCAGCACCGACCAGACAGGGATGAGGAGGTTAGCCAAAAACATTCAGTACTTC
TRBJ2-4 TRBD1 TRBV11-2 - CASSPAWGQGRFKNIQYF TGTGCCAGCAGCCCGGCTTGGGGACAGGGAAGATTCAAAAACATTCAGTACTTC
TRBJ1-4 - TRBV4-3 - CASSQGYFPDEKLFF TGCGCCAGCAGCCAGGGTTATTTTCCAGATGAAAAACTGTTTTTT
TRBJ2-3 - TRBV5-1 - CASSIQGFASTDTQYF TGCGCCAGCAGCATACAGGGATTCGCTAGCACAGATACGCAGTATTTT
TRBJ1-5 - TRBV6-2/TRBV6-3 many CASSYGMNNQPQHF TGTGCCAGCAGTTACGGGATGAACAATCAGCCCCAGCATTTT
TRBJ2-1 - TRBV6-1 - CASSPRGPSYNEQFF TGTGCCAGCAGTCCCCGGGGGCCCTCCTACAATGAGCAGTTCTTC
TRBJ1-3 - TRBV15 - CATSNHLSSEGNTIYF TGTGCCACCAGCAATCATTTAAGCAGTGAAGGAAACACCATATATTTT
TRBJ2-2 - TRBV5-6 - CASSRARDPGSNTGELFF TGTGCCAGCAGCCGTGCCCGGGACCCTGGCTCGAACACCGGGGAGCTGTTTTTT
TRBJ2-1 TRBD2 TRBV11-1 - CASTQTSGSVRVLDEQFF TGTGCCAGCACCCAGACTAGCGGGAGTGTAAGGGTTTTGGATGAGCAGTTCTTC
TRBJ1-1 TRBD1 TRBV7-9 - CASSQDRGGEAFF TGTGCCAGCAGCCAGGACAGGGGTGGTGAAGCTTTCTTT
TRBJ2-5 TRBD2 TRBV10-3 - CAISESASGSQTQYF TGTGCCATCAGTGAGTCGGCTAGCGGGAGCCAGACCCAGTACTTC
TRBJ1-5 TRBD1 TRBV5-1 few CASSLEGQTDNQPQHF TGCGCCAGCAGCTTGGAGGGACAGACAGACAATCAGCCCCAGCATTTT
TRBJ2-3 TRBD2 TRBV29-1 few CSVTGLAGAFTDTQYF TGCAGCGTGACGGGACTAGCGGGGGCTTTCACAGATACGCAGTATTTT
TRBJ2-1 - TRBV29-1 - CSVKGLDIGDYNEQFF TGCAGCGTTAAAGGGCTGGACATTGGGGACTACAATGAGCAGTTCTTC
TRBJ2-1 - TRBV7-8 - CASSTRTTQGNEQFF TGTGCCAGCAGCACCAGAACTACCCAGGGCAATGAGCAGTTCTTC
TRBJ1-5 - TRBV6-2/TRBV6-3 - CASSYHLTGYYSNQPQHF TGTGCCAGCAGTTACCACTTGACAGGATATTATAGCAATCAGCCCCAGCATTTT
TRBJ1-2 TRBD1 TRBV18 - CASSQRTGQSNYGYTF TGTGCCAGCTCACAGCGGACAGGGCAATCTAACTATGGCTACACCTTC
TRBJ2-3 TRBD2 TRBV5-1 few CASSFTSGGSTDTQYF TGCGCCAGCAGCTTCACTAGCGGGGGGAGCACAGATACGCAGTATTTT
TRBJ1-5 - TRBV25-1 - CASSAGGTYSNQPQHF TGTGCCAGCAGTGCCGGGGGGACATATAGCAATCAGCCCCAGCATTTT
TRBJ2-5 TRBD2 TRBV20-1 - CSANGGDAGLLETQYF TGCAGTGCTAATGGGGGGGATGCAGGTCTATTAGAGACCCAGTACTTC
TRBJ2-5 TRBD2 TRBV29-1 few CSVDPTSGETQYF TGCAGCGTTGACCCAACTAGCGGAGAGACCCAGTACTTC